A selection of T cell receptor beta chains follows, all from one sample in a study of blood T cells in healthy people across ages. TCRdb called the 5' RACE reads again in MiXCR, with one record for every CDR3 protein. Of about 1,600,000 distinct CDR3 sequences in the sample, 42% are singletons; the top ten hold approximately 7.9%. The material sequenced was blood. The receptors originated from a woman under 30 in good health. Each CDR3 is given with its conserved first and last residue. The D gene is left open where the match is weak. Clone size is stated in some rows and not others, as once, few, many or a class when expanded.

v_call	cdr3_length	d_call	j_call	clone_size	cdr3_nt	cdr3_aa
TRBV14	15	-	TRBJ1-4	many	TGTGCCAGCAGGCCGTCTGGACATGGAAATGAAAAACTGTTTTTT	CASRPSGHGNEKLFF
TRBV15	16	TRBD1	TRBJ1-5	-	TGTGCCACCAGCAGTACCGGGACAGGGGACGGTCAGCCCCAGCATTTT	CATSSTGTGDGQPQHF
TRBV12-3/TRBV12-4	14	TRBD1	TRBJ1-5	few	TGTGCCAGCAGTCCCTCCGGGACAGGGGCTCCCCAGCATTTT	CASSPSGTGAPQHF
TRBV29-1	17	TRBD1	TRBJ1-2	few	TGCAGCGTTCTCGATGCCAGGACAGGGGGCTTAGGCTATGGCTACACCTTC	CSVLDARTGGLGYGYTF
TRBV12-3/TRBV12-4	14	-	TRBJ2-3	-	TGTGCCAGCAGCCTGGGGATTAGTCCAGATACGCAGTATTTT	CASSLGISPDTQYF
TRBV30	13	TRBD1	TRBJ2-4	-	TGTGCCTGGAGGCCCGGGACAGCAAACATTCAGTACTTC	CAWRPGTANIQYF
TRBV4-1	17	TRBD1	TRBJ2-7	-	TGCGCCAGCAGCCAAGGACAGGGCCGTTACCTTTACAATGAGCAGTACTTC	CASSQGQGRYLYNEQYF
TRBV12-3/TRBV12-4	16	-	TRBJ1-4	-	TGTGCCAGCAGTTTACTAAGGGTTGGGGGGGTCGGAAAACTGTTTTTT	CASSLLRVGGVGKLFF
TRBV21-1	12	-	TRBJ1-2	few	TGTGCCAGCCGTGGACACCCCTATGGCTACACCTTC	CASRGHPYGYTF
TRBV11-2	11	-	TRBJ2-1	-	TGTGCCACCTCTATTTACAATGAGCAGTTCTTC	CATSIYNEQFF
TRBV5-1	14	TRBD1	TRBJ2-7	-	TGCGCCAGCAGCTTAGGGGGCCGGAGGAATGAGCAGTACTTC	CASSLGGRRNEQYF
TRBV11-2	17	TRBD2	TRBJ2-4	few	TGTGCCAGCAGCTTAAAAGAAGCGGGGTTAGCCAAAAACATTCAGTACTTC	CASSLKEAGLAKNIQYF
TRBV6-1	18	TRBD2	TRBJ2-5	-	TGTGCCAGCAGTAAAGGGGGAGGAGCCAAAAGCGGGAGAAATGAGCAGTACTTC	CASSKGGGAKSGRNEQYF
TRBV6-1	10	-	TRBJ2-4	-	TGTGCCAGCATTGGAAACATTCAGTACTTC	CASIGNIQYF
TRBV29-1	16	TRBD1	TRBJ2-7	few	TGCAGCGTTGTCCCCTCTGGGGACAGTAGCTCCTACGAGCAGTACTTC	CSVVPSGDSSSYEQYF
TRBV27	15	-	TRBJ2-7	-	TGTGCCAGCAGTTTATCGTACTACCCCGCCGACGAGCAGTACTTC	CASSLSYYPADEQYF
TRBV29-1	13	TRBD2	TRBJ2-7	few	TGCAGCGTTGTTGCGGGGGGGGACCGCAAGCAGTACTTC	CSVVAGGDRKQYF
TRBV7-3	15	-	TRBJ2-3	few	TGTGCCAGCAGCTTAGGTCCGGCCACCACAGATACGCAGTATTTT	CASSLGPATTDTQYF
TRBV10-2	17	TRBD2	TRBJ2-5	-	TGCGCCAGCAGTGAGTCGGGACTAGCGGGGGTCCAAGAGACCCAGTACTTC	CASSESGLAGVQETQYF
TRBV10-3	15	TRBD1	TRBJ2-5	-	TGTGCCATCAGTGATTCGGACAGGAACTACAATGAGCAGTACTTC	CAISDSDRNYNEQYF
TRBV12-3/TRBV12-4	14	-	TRBJ2-7	-	TGTGCCACCAGTGCCGGAAGGGGCATCGACGAGCAGTACTTC	CATSAGRGIDEQYF
TRBV20-1	10	-	TRBJ1-1	-	TGCAGTGCTAGAGCCGTCGGAGCTTTCTTT	CSARAVGAFF
TRBV7-6	15	-	TRBJ1-6	-	TGTGCCAGCAGCTTAGGACGGGATTCTAATTCACCCCTCCACTTT	CASSLGRDSNSPLHF
TRBV20-1	11	-	TRBJ2-4	many	TGCAGTGCTAAGGCCCGTGGCATTCAGTACTTC	CSAKARGIQYF